The T cell receptor (beta chain) under discussion was sequenced for a study of CD4 T cells in relation to SARS-CoV-2 and coronaviruses. Study-wide results and caveats: The cross-reactivity analysis covered only spike protein, not other viral proteins.

Trimming removed 0 bases from V and 3 bases from J, with 10 bases in between. CDR1 and CDR2 (germline): SGHRS, YFSETQ. The CDR3 is 14 amino acids. A note on this clone: Its antigen is still unknown.

Unexposed donor CD4+ T cells date from about 2011-2019, before the COVID-19 pandemic. Sequencing was performed with immunoSEQ multiplex PCR; in TCRdb, only in-frame clones are kept and a portion is missing. The sample shows some 70,000 clones, 80% to 95% of them seen only once. This rearrangement joins TRBV5-1 to TRBJ2-7; D is uncertain. The TCR was taken from a human donor in good health. The sample taken for sequencing was naive CD4+ T cells from PBMCs. Regarding subset: naive CD4+ T cells isolated by negative enrichment. CDR3 coding DNA: TGCGCCAGCAGCTTGGCACCGGGCCTCTACGAGCAGTACTTC. Amino acids: CASSLAPGLYEQYF.